This TCR beta chain originates from a study of blood T cell repertoires in COVID-19. Across the whole study: Donors in the United States, Italy and Spain gave samples during acute or convalescent COVID-19.

The ends were cut back, 3 bases at V and 4 bases at J, with 3 bases in the middle. The CDR3 is 12 residues long. The germline V gene has CDR1 SGHAT and CDR2 FQNNGV. Original processing notes: For nucleated cells, counts were estimated from reference gene primer amplification. Clones were read by immunoSEQ multiplex PCR, and TCRdb kept only the in-frame ones, dropping some. That table gives V, J and clone size, and the DNA gave D and trimming. The sample contains tens of thousands of clones, 76% of which appear only once. Seattle researchers signed up patients amid active infection and tracked them longitudinally.

Sequenced input: peripheral blood. The TCR sequence derives from a man aged 55 to 70 with COVID-19, enrolled during active disease. This chain uses TRBV11-2 with TRBJ2-2; no firm D call. The CDR3 is CASSFSTGELFF. The CDR3 nucleotides are TGTGCCAGCAGCTTCAGCACCGGGGAGCTGTTTTTT.